The T cell receptor beta chain described here comes from a study of T cells in Graves' hyperthyroidism and ophthalmopathy. Turning to the study itself: Sampling of peripheral blood happened at initial diagnosis, prior to any treatment.

Ten or more counts support this clonotype. Its antigen is currently unknown. Absent ophthalmopathy progression within 18 months defined stable Graves' hyperthyroidism. Study outcomes and limitations: Ophthalmopathy was separated from stable hyperthyroidism by a 13 V-J model.

What was amplified from RNA transcripts were TCR beta CDR3 regions. The TCR CDR3 first-round RT-PCR relied on the HTBI primer set. MiXCR, applied by TCRdb to the multiplex PCR reads, yields one record per CDR3 protein. The repertoire holds approximately 400,000 distinct CDR3 sequences, with 15% to 17% as singletons. Germline values: CDR1 DFQATT, CDR2 SNEGSKA (reference sequence). V gave up 6 bases and J gave up 3 bases; unmatched junction bases: 4. This CDR3 is built from 13 residues. Material for sequencing was blood. The origin of this receptor is a woman in her late teens or twenties with Graves' hyperthyroidism. The rearrangement links TRBV20-1 to TRBJ2-3, with 9 bases lining up with TRBD2. CDR3 protein: CSAPLAGTDTQYF. The DNA for the CDR3 is TGCAGTGCACCTCTAGCGGGAACAGATACGCAGTATTTT.